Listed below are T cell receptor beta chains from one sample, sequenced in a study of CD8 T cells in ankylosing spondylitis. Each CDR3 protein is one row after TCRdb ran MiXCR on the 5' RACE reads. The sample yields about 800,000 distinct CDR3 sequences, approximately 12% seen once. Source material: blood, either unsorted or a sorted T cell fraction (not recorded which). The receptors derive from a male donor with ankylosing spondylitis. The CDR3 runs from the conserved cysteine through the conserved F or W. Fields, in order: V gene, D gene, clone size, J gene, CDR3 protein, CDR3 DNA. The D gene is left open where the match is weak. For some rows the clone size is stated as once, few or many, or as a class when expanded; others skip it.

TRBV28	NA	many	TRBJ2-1	CASSKRGTRPFF	TGTGCCAGCAGCAAACGGGGCACTAGACCGTTCTTC
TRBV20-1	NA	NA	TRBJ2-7	CSALVDLGFSYEQYF	TGCAGTGCTCTGGTTGATTTGGGATTCTCCTACGAGCAGTACTTC
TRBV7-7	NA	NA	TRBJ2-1	CASSPGRGRREQFF	TGTGCTAGCAGCCCGGGGAGGGGGAGACGGGAGCAGTTCTTC
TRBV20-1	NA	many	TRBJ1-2	CSARRGLLGYGYTF	TGCAGTGCTAGGAGAGGGCTCTTGGGCTATGGCTACACCTTC
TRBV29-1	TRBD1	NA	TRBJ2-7	CSVAGQGLSYEQYF	TGCAGCGTCGCTGGACAGGGGCTCTCCTACGAGCAGTACTTC
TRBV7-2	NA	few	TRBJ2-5	CASSPSLAQETQYF	TGTGCCAGCAGCCCCTCCCTGGCCCAAGAGACCCAGTACTTC
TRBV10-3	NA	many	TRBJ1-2	CAISETGSSYGYTF	TGTGCCATCAGTGAGACCGGGTCCTCCTATGGCTACACCTTC
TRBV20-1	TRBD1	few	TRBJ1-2	CSARRTGNYGYTF	TGCAGTGCTAGAAGGACAGGGAACTATGGCTACACCTTC
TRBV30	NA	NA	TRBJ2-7	CAWSVRVRTNYEQYF	TGTGCCTGGAGTGTGAGAGTACGGACAAACTACGAGCAGTACTTC
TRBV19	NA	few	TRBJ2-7	CASSKTRETYEQYF	TGTGCCAGTAGTAAGACAAGGGAAACCTACGAGCAGTACTTC
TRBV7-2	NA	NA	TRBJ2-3	CASSLQNLNTQYF	TGTGCCAGCAGCTTACAGAACTTGAATACGCAGTATTTT
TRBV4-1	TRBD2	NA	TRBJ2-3	CASSPGTSGDTDTQYF	TGCGCCAGCAGCCCTGGGACTAGCGGAGACACAGATACGCAGTATTTT
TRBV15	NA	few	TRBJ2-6	CATSRGNSGANVLTF	TGTGCCACCAGCAGAGGGAACTCTGGGGCCAACGTCCTGACTTTC
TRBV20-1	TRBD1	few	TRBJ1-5	CSAEGQFNQPQHF	TGCAGTGCTGAGGGACAGTTCAATCAGCCCCAGCATTTT
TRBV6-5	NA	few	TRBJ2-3	CASSYWDITDTQYF	TGTGCCAGCAGTTACTGGGATATCACAGATACGCAGTATTTT
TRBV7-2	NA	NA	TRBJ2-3	CASSLWPRSTDTQYF	TGTGCCAGCAGCTTATGGCCAAGAAGCACAGATACGCAGTATTTT
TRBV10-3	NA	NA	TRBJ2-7	CAIRGTGTGYEQYF	TGTGCCATCAGGGGCACGGGTACCGGATACGAGCAGTACTTC
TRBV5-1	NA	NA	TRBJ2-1	CASSRRSESNEQFF	TGCGCCAGCAGCCGGCGGAGCGAGTCCAATGAGCAGTTCTTC
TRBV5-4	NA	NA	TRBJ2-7	CASSFRVKEDEQYF	TGTGCCAGCAGCTTCCGGGTCAAGGAGGACGAGCAGTACTTC
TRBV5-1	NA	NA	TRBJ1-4	CASSSDSTTEKLFF	TGCGCCAGCAGCTCCGACAGCACCACTGAAAAACTGTTTTTT
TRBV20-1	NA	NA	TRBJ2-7	CSARATPYYEQYF	TGCAGTGCTAGAGCCACTCCCTACTACGAGCAGTACTTC
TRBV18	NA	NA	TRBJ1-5	CASSPLGIRSDGRGVLTSNQPQHF	TGTGCCAGCTCACCATTGGGGATAAGGTCTGACGGGCGGGGAGTACTAACCAGCAATCAGCCCCAGCATTTT
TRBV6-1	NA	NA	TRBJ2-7	CASSEWQYEQYF	TGTGCCAGCAGTGAATGGCAGTACGAGCAGTACTTC
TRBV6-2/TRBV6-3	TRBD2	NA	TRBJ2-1	CASRELAGAFSEQFF	TGTGCCAGCAGAGAACTAGCGGGAGCATTCAGTGAGCAGTTCTTC
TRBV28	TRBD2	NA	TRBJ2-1	CASSSGLLAGRYNEQFF	TGTGCCAGCAGTTCTGGATTGCTAGCGGGCAGGTACAATGAGCAGTTCTTC
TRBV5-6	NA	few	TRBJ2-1	CASSLSRVQTGEQFF	TGTGCCAGCAGCTTGAGCAGGGTACAAACTGGGGAGCAGTTCTTC
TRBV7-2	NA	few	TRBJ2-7	CASSLGPGAMYEQYF	TGTGCCAGCAGCTTAGGTCCAGGGGCAATGTACGAGCAGTACTTC
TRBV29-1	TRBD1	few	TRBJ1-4	CSVSLGTGEGEKLFF	TGCAGCGTTTCGCTAGGGACAGGGGAGGGCGAAAAACTGTTTTTT
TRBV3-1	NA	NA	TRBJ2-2	CASSQDWKVLDTGELFF	TGTGCCAGCAGCCAAGATTGGAAGGTCTTGGACACCGGGGAGCTGTTTTTT
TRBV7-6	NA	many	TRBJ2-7	CASSFTGAYEQYF	TGTGCCAGCAGCTTCACGGGGGCCTACGAGCAGTACTTC
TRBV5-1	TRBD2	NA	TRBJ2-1	CASSLITSGRDEQFF	TGCGCCAGCAGCTTGATCACTAGCGGGAGGGATGAGCAGTTCTTC
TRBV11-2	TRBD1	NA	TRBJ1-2	CASSLVPGTDTTNYGYTF	TGTGCCAGCAGCTTAGTACCTGGGACAGATACAACTAACTATGGCTACACCTTC
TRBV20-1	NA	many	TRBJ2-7	CSAREQGSYEQYF	TGCAGTGCTAGAGAGCAGGGATCCTACGAGCAGTACTTC
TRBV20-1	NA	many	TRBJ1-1	CSAKVPSIPHGFF	TGCAGTGCTAAAGTCCCATCGATCCCCCACGGTTTCTTT
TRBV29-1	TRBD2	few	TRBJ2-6	CSVQPPGLGSAGANVLTF	TGCAGCGTCCAACCCCCGGGACTAGGGTCTGCTGGGGCCAACGTCCTGACTTTC
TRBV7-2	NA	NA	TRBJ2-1	CASSFSPAGTYNEQFF	TGTGCCAGCAGCTTCAGTCCCGCGGGGACCTACAATGAGCAGTTCTTC
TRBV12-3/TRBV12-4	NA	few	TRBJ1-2	CASSPTETYGYTF	TGTGCCAGCAGCCCTACGGAGACCTATGGCTACACCTTC
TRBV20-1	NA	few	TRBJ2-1	CSARDLFSYNEQFF	TGCAGTGCTAGAGATCTTTTCTCCTACAATGAGCAGTTCTTC
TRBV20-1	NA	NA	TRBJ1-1	CSASQRGSEAFF	TGCAGTGCTAGTCAGCGGGGCAGTGAAGCTTTCTTT
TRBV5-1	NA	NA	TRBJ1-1	CASSYTTYGNTEAFF	TGCGCCAGCAGCTACACGACATACGGAAACACTGAAGCTTTCTTT
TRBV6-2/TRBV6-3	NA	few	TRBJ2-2	CASSYSIGRPTTGELFF	TGTGCCAGCAGTTACTCGATCGGCCGACCCACGACCGGGGAGCTGTTTTTT
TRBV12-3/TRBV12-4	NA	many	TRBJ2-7	CASSLEASSLYEQYF	TGTGCCAGCAGTTTAGAGGCCTCCTCTCTCTACGAGCAGTACTTC
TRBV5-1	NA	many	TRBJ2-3	CASSLGYAADTQYF	TGCGCCAGCAGCTTGGGGTACGCCGCAGATACGCAGTATTTT
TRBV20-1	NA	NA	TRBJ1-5	CSATGPRPQHF	TGCAGTGCTACTGGGCCTCGGCCCCAGCATTTT
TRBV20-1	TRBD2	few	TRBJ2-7	CSARRGGSVYEQYF	TGCAGTGCTAGGCGGGGAGGGTCGGTGTACGAGCAGTACTTC
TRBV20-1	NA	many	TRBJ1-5	CSASGQGHVQPQHF	TGCAGTGCTAGTGGGCAGGGACACGTTCAGCCCCAGCATTTT
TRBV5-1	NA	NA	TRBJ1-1	CASSLGSTWTEALMNTEAFF	TGCGCCAGCAGCTTGGGGAGCACCTGGACAGAGGCTCTCATGAACACTGAAGCTTTCTTT
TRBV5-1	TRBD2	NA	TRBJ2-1	CASSFGGSLDNEQFF	TGCGCCAGCAGCTTCGGCGGGAGCTTGGACAATGAGCAGTTCTTC
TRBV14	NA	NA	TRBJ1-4	CASSQDTGGATNEKLFF	TGTGCCAGCAGCCAAGATACCGGGGGCGCAACTAATGAAAAACTGTTTTTT
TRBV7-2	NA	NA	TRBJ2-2	CASSSAEGGELFF	TGTGCCAGCAGCTCAGCCGAGGGCGGGGAGCTGTTTTTT
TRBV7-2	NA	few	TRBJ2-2	CASSLSGGGYTGELFF	TGTGCCAGCAGCTTGTCAGGCGGGGGCTACACCGGGGAGCTGTTTTTT
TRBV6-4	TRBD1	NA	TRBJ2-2	CASSKDGTGAAGELFF	TGTGCCAGCAGTAAAGATGGGACAGGGGCCGCCGGGGAGCTGTTTTTT
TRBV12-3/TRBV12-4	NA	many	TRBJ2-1	CASLENANLGNEQFF	TGTGCCAGCCTAGAAAACGCTAATTTGGGCAATGAGCAGTTCTTC
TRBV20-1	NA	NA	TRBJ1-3	CSARDGTSGNTIYF	TGCAGTGCTAGAGATGGGACCTCTGGAAACACCATATATTTT
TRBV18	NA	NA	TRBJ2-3	CASSPPDLRDTQYF	TGTGCCAGCTCACCCCCGGACCTCAGAGATACGCAGTATTTT
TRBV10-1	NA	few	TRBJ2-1	CASSTTSRWNEQFF	TGCGCCAGCAGTACTACTTCCCGCTGGAATGAGCAGTTCTTC
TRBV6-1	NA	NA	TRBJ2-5	CASSGWETQYF	TGTGCCAGCAGTGGGTGGGAGACCCAGTACTTC